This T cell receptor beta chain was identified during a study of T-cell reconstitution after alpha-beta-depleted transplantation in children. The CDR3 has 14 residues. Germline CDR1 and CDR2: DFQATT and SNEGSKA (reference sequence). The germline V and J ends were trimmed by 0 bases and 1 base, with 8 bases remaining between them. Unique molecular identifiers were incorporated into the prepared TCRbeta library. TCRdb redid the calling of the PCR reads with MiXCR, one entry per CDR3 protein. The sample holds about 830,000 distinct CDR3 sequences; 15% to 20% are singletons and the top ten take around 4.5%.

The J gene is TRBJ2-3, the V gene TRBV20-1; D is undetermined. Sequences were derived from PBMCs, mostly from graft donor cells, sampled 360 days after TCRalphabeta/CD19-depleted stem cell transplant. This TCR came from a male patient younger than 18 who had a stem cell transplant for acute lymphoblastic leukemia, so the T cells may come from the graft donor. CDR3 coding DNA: TGCAGTGCTAGAGATTCCCGCGGCACAGATACGCAGTATTTT. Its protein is CSARDSRGTDTQYF.